Below are 6 T cell receptor beta chains sequenced from a single sample in a study of T cell responses to AZD1222 COVID-19 vaccine. Measured with immunoSEQ multiplex PCR; TCRdb has only the in-frame clones, and not every one. The data hold around 110,000 clones, with about 91% observed a single time. This sample comprised peripheral blood, obtained 28 days after the second AZD1222 dose. These receptor sequences come from an adult who received the AZD1222 COVID-19 vaccine.

The genes are TRBV16 and TRBJ2-1, with 7 bases matching TRBD1. The CDR3 has 16 amino acids. The V gene's germline CDR1 is KGHSY and CDR2 FQNENV. The trim removed 4 bases at V and 1 base at J, leaving 7 bases unmatched. The CDR3 nucleotides are TGTGCCAGCAGCCCCAGACAGGGAGTGTCCTACAATGAGCAGTTCTTC. It is translated as CASSPRQGVSYNEQFF.

The chain uses TRBV21-1 and TRBJ2-2. TRBV21-1 is given as a pseudogene. This CDR3 comprises 11 residues. CDR3 region: CASSKPGELFF. CDR3 sequence (DNA): TGTGCCAGCAGCAAACCCGGGGAGCTGTTTTTT.

The chain joins TRBV27 to TRBJ1-5, with D tentatively TRBD1 (6 bases). CDR3 length: 13 residues. The V gene's germline CDR1 is MNHEY and CDR2 SMNVEV (reference sequence). Trimming shortened V by 5 bases and J by 5 bases, and 10 bases separated the two germline ends. CDR3 nucleotide sequence: TGTGCCAGCAGTCTTACAGGGTATCAGCCCCAGCATTTT. Its protein product is CASSLTGYQPQHF.

CDR3 nucleotides: TGTGCCACGGGACTAGCGGGACAAGAGACCCAGTACTTC. The encoded protein is CATGLAGQETQYF. The chain is built from TRBV10-3 and TRBJ2-5; 13 bases align to TRBD2. CDR1 is ENHRY, CDR2 SYGVKD, per germline. The CDR3 has 13 residues. J gave up 2 bases and V 10 bases, and 1 base lay outside the gene matches.

The chain joins TRBV14 to TRBJ2-1; 10 bases are a match to TRBD2. V lost 6 bases to trimming and J lost 9 bases; unmatched junction nucleotides: 8. There are 14 residues in the CDR3. Per germline, CDR1 SGHDN and CDR2 FVKESK. Written as DNA, the CDR3 is TGTGCCAGCAGGACAGCGGGAGGGCCAAGTGAGCAGTTCTTC. This encodes CASRTAGGPSEQFF. The full variable domain, with the rest looked up from reference TRBV14 and TRBJ2-1, is EAGVTQFPSHSVIEKGQTVTLRCDPISGHDNLYWYRRVMGKEIKFLLHFVKESKQDESGMPNNRFLAERTGGTYSTLKVQPAELEDSGVYFCASRTAGGPSEQFFGPGTRLTVL.

This chain links TRBV28 with TRBJ2-7, with D possibly TRBD2 on 7 matching bases. The germline gives CDR1 MDHEN, CDR2 SYDVKM. The germline V and J ends were trimmed by 2 bases and 2 bases, with 13 bases remaining between them. The CDR3 runs 15 residues. Here the CDR3 DNA reads TGTGCCAGCAGTTTAACGGGGGGCCGGGCCTACGAGCAGTACTTC. Protein: CASSLTGGRAYEQYF.